This paragraph reports one T cell receptor beta chain. Its target is unknown. These data belong to a study of response to subunit inactivated influenza vaccine. Notes on the study in general: It was the authors' suggestion that each seasonal influenza vaccination recruits few new T cells.

This CDR3 region has 18 residues. CDR1 and CDR2 from the germline V gene are ENHRY and SYGVKD. The germline V and J ends were trimmed by 4 bases and 0 bases, with 18 bases remaining between them. Via MiXCR, TCRdb re-called the RT-PCR reads, giving one row per CDR3 protein. This table has approximately 500,000 distinct CDR3 sequences, 14% appearing once. The sequencing here drew on PBMCs from blood, taken about 11 days after vaccination. The gene calls are TRBV10-3 and TRBJ2-2; D is unclear. The receptor comes from a man aged 50 or older who received an inactivated influenza vaccine. As DNA, the CDR3 is TGTGCCATCAGTGTCTATTCCAGACCTATAACGAACACCGGGGAGCTGTTTTTT. It codes for CAISVYSRPITNTGELFF.